A single sample gave rise to the 15 T cell receptor beta chains below, sequenced in a study of immune cell composition in non-small cell lung cancer. Normal lung was taken at the farthest possible site, at least 3 cm from tumour. Sequenced by immunoSEQ multiplex PCR; TCRdb stores in-frame clones only, minus some. The sample consists of 15,000 or so clones, just over 75% of them appearing once. These data also featured in a second study, about CD4 T cells in lung cancer.

The sample was non-adjacent lung tissue. These TCRs come from a human donor with non-small cell lung cancer.

V and J are TRBV11-3 and TRBJ2-7; a weak D match, TRBD2 (6 bases). Per germline, CDR1 SGHNT and CDR2 YENEEA. The CDR3 loop spans 12 amino acids. Deletions cut 5 bases from V and 6 bases from J, with 11 bases between. Here the CDR3 reads CASSRLVREQYF. As DNA, the CDR3 is TGTGCCAGCAGCCGACTAGTACGCGAGCAGTACTTC.

J is TRBJ1-1 and V is TRBV11-3; 9 nucleotides match TRBD1. Germline V gene data show CDR1 as SGHNT and CDR2 as YENEEA. The CDR3 runs 11 residues. V shed 3 bases and J 10 bases; nucleotides not matched to a gene: 0. The CDR3 nucleotides read TGTGCCAGCAGCTTGGGACAGGGAGCTTTCTTT. It specifies CASSLGQGAFF. The whole variable domain, remainder taken from reference TRBV11-3 and TRBJ1-1, is EAGVVQSPRYKIIEKKQPVAFWCNPISGHNTLYWYLQNLGQGPELLIRYENEEAVDDSQLPKDRFSAERLKGVDSTLKIQPAELGDSAVYLCASSLGQGAFFGQGTRLTVV.

The chain has TRBV7-9 and TRBJ2-6, with D possibly called TRBD1 or TRBD2 (5 bases each). Germline V gene data show CDR1 as SEHNR and CDR2 as FQNEAQ (reference sequence). V was shortened by 7 bases and J by 1 base, with 20 bases between the two germline ends. The CDR3 contains 18 residues. The CDR3: CASTPTEGISSGANVLTF. The CDR3 DNA is TGTGCCAGCACCCCGACTGAGGGGATTAGTTCTGGGGCCAACGTCCTGACTTTC.

The chain joins TRBV5-8 to TRBJ1-2; D gene uncertain. CDR3 length: 10 residues. Germline V lookup: CDR1 SGHTS, CDR2 YDEGEE. V was shortened by 5 bases and J by 11 bases, with 10 bases between the two germline ends. CDR3 protein: CASSGTDYTF. The CDR3 DNA sequence: TGTGCCAGCAGTGGTACAGATTACACCTTC.

V gene TRBV28 combines with J gene TRBJ1-4, with 9 bases that match TRBD1. Trimming cost V 5 bases and J 7 bases; bases outside gene matches: 8. Per the germline V gene, CDR1 is MDHEN and CDR2 is SYDVKM. CDR3 length: 15 residues. CDR3 DNA: TGTGCCAGCAGTCATTACAGGGGGCTCGGTGAAAAACTGTTTTTT. Translation gives CASSHYRGLGEKLFF.

The genes are TRBV7-2 and TRBJ2-1; 16 bases agree with TRBD2. In germline, CDR1 is SGHTA, CDR2 FQGNSA. This CDR3 is 17 amino acids long. V lost 4 bases to trimming and J lost 7 bases; unmatched junction nucleotides: 7. The CDR3 DNA is TGTGCCAGCAGCTCCGATCCGGGACTAGCGGGAGGGAATGAGCAGTTCTTC. Translating gives CASSSDPGLAGGNEQFF.

This sequence joins TRBV11-3 and TRBJ2-5; 9 bases line up with TRBD2. Losses at the gene ends were 5 bases for V and 3 bases for J; bases not matched to a gene: 4. CDR1 and CDR2 (germline): SGHNT, YENEEA. CDR3 length: 14 amino acids. CDR3 coding DNA: TGTGCCAGCAGCCTCCAGCGGGGGGAAGAGACCCAGTACTTC. Translated, it gives CASSLQRGEETQYF.

The chain is built from TRBV28 and TRBJ1-6, with 7 bases matching TRBD1. This CDR3 contains 16 residues. V lost 10 bases, J lost 14 bases, and 23 bases stayed unmatched. Per germline, CDR1 MDHEN and CDR2 SYDVKM. The CDR3 protein is CATLDQGGRGRRTLHF. The DNA for the CDR3 is TGTGCCACCTTAGACCAGGGGGGCAGGGGGAGAAGGACCCTCCACTTT.

DNA for the CDR3: TGTGCCAGCAGTTTATTAGGGGTTATCGGCCAGCCCCAGCATTTT. Translating it yields CASSLLGVIGQPQHF. The chain is built from TRBV27 and TRBJ1-5, with D possibly being TRBD1 (5 bases). V was trimmed by 1 base and J by 7 bases, leaving 14 bases between them. The CDR3 consists of 15 residues. Germline V gives CDR1 MNHEY, CDR2 SMNVEV (reference sequence).

The chain employs TRBV6-6 and TRBJ1-1; D gene uncertain. Between the trimmed V and J ends, which lost 2 bases and 4 bases, there was a span of 8 bases. This CDR3 is built from 13 residues. Germline CDR1 reads MNHNY; CDR2 reads SVGAGI (reference sequence). CDR3 protein: CASSYTEATEAFF. The CDR3 bases are TGTGCCAGCAGTTACACGGAGGCCACTGAAGCTTTCTTT.

This chain joins TRBV4-3 and TRBJ2-7; 8 bases match TRBD2. In germline, CDR1 is LGHNA, CDR2 YSLEER. V gave up 1 base and J gave up 4 bases; unmatched junction bases: 9. The CDR3 has 16 residues. In DNA form, the CDR3 reads TGCGCCAGCAGCCAAGCGGGAGGGGGGGGGATTTACGAGCAGTACTTC. Protein product: CASSQAGGGGIYEQYF.

The rearrangement links TRBV7-9 to TRBJ1-1; D gene unclear. Trimming cost V 5 bases and J 1 base, with 17 bases left between them. Germline CDR1 and CDR2: SEHNR and FQNEAQ (reference sequence). The CDR3 is 16 residues long. CDR3: CASSQEPGLPNTEAFF. CDR3 coding DNA: TGTGCCAGCAGCCAAGAGCCAGGACTACCGAACACTGAAGCTTTCTTT.

This clone was detected once. The chain has TRBV21-1 and TRBJ1-1; the table calls TRBD1, which could not be checked here. TRBV21-1 is flagged as a pseudogene. The CDR3 is made up of 19 amino acids. The CDR3 sequence is CASSKAERGTGEKDTEAFF. DNA of the CDR3: TGTGCCAGCAGCAAAGCCGAGCGGGGGACAGGGGAGAAGGACACTGAAGCTTTCTTT.

The V and J genes are TRBV4-3 and TRBJ1-1; D might be TRBD1 (6 bases). Per germline, CDR1 LGHNA and CDR2 YSLEER. Trimming left V 2 bases short and J 4 bases short, with 8 bases between. The CDR3 has 13 residues. The CDR3 sequence: CASSQRQATEAFF. CDR3 bases: TGCGCCAGCAGCCAACGACAGGCCACTGAAGCTTTCTTT.

This chain joins TRBV19 and TRBJ2-2; possible D gene TRBD1, 5 bases. Per the germline V gene, CDR1 is LNHDA and CDR2 is SQIVND (reference sequence). The CDR3 is 15 amino acids. Trimming removed 1 base from V and 8 bases from J, with 14 bases in between. The CDR3 DNA reads TGTGCCAGTAGTATAGTTAGACAGTTGAATGGGGAGCTGTTTTTT. As protein: CASSIVRQLNGELFF. Using reference TRBV19 and TRBJ2-2 for the parts outside the CDR3, the full variable domain is DGGITQSPKYLFRKEGQNVTLSCEQNLNHDAMYWYRQDPGQGLRLIYYSQIVNDFQKGDIAEGYSVSREKKESFPLTVTSAQKNPTAFYLCASSIVRQLNGELFFGEGSRLTVL.